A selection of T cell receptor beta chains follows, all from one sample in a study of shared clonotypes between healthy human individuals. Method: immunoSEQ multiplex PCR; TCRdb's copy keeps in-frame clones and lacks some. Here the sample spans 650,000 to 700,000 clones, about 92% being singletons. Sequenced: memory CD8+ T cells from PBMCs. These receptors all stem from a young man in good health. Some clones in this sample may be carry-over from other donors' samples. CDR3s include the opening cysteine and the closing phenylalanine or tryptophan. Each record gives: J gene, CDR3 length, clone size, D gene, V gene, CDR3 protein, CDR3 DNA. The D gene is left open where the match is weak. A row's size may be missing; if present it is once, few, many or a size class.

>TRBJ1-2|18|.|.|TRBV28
CASSFRLGPQAFNYGYTF
TGTGCCAGCAGTTTCCGCTTAGGGCCACAGGCATTCAACTATGGCTACACCTTC
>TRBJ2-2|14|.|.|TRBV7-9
CASLVWFGTGELFF
TGTGCCAGCCTGGTGTGGTTCGGCACCGGGGAGCTGTTTTTT
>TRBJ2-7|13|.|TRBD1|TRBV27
CASSRTGIYEQYF
TGTGCCAGCAGCAGGACAGGGATCTACGAGCAGTACTTC
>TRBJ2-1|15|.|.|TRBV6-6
CASSPDTEGGDEQFF
TGTGCCAGCAGCCCCGACACGGAGGGTGGTGATGAGCAGTTCTTC
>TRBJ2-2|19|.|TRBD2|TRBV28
CASRPEGFQLAANTGELFF
TGTGCCAGCAGGCCCGAGGGGTTCCAACTAGCGGCGAACACCGGGGAGCTGTTTTTT
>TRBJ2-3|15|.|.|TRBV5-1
CASSSIQILTDTQYF
TGCGCCAGCAGCTCAATCCAGATATTAACAGATACGCAGTATTTT
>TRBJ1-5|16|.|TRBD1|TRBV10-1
CASSESNGTAQQPQHF
TGCGCCAGCAGTGAGTCGAACGGGACAGCTCAACAGCCCCAGCATTTT
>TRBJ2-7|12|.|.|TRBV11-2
CASSPPKNEQYF
TGTGCCAGCAGTCCCCCTAAGAACGAGCAGTACTTC
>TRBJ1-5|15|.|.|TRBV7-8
CASSLDLGGNQPQHF
TGTGCCAGCAGCTTAGATCTGGGTGGAAATCAGCCCCAGCATTTT
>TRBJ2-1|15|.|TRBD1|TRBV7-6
CASSSMDRGLYEQFF
TGTGCCAGCAGCTCAATGGACAGGGGGCTCTATGAGCAGTTCTTC
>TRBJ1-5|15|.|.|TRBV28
CASSLLWNSNQPQHF
TGTGCCAGCAGTTTATTATGGAATAGCAATCAGCCCCAGCATTTT
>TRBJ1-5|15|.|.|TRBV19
CASSIFVGGDQPQHF
TGTGCCAGTAGTATATTCGTCGGGGGAGATCAGCCCCAGCATTTT
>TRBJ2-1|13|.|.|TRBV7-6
CASSLRDGNEQFF
TGTGCCAGCAGCTTAAGGGACGGCAATGAGCAGTTCTTC
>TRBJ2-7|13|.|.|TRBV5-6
CASSYGRGDEQYF
TGTGCCAGCAGCTACGGCAGGGGCGACGAGCAGTACTTC
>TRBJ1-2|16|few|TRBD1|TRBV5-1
CASSDREQGSGYGYTF
TGCGCCAGCAGCGACAGGGAACAGGGATCGGGCTATGGCTACACCTTC
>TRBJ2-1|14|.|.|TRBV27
CASSLFFAWNEQFF
TGTGCCAGCAGTTTATTTTTTGCGTGGAATGAGCAGTTCTTC
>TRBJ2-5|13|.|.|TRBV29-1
CSVEGGRQETQYF
TGCAGCGTTGAAGGGGGGAGGCAAGAGACCCAGTACTTC
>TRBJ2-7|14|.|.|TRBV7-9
CASSLPDGIYEQYF
TGTGCCAGCAGCTTACCGGACGGGATCTACGAGCAGTACTTC
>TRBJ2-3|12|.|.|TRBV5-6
CASSPTRDTQYF
TGTGCCAGCAGCCCCACCAGAGATACGCAGTATTTT
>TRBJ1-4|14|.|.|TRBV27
CASGHRATNEKLFF
TGTGCCAGCGGGCACAGGGCAACTAATGAAAAACTGTTTTTT
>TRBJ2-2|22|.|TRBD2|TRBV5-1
CASSLQNPGLAVQYKRAGELFF
TGCGCCAGCAGCTTACAAAATCCGGGACTAGCGGTCCAATACAAGAGGGCCGGGGAGCTGTTTTTT
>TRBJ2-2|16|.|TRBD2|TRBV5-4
CASSLPLAGATGELFF
TGTGCCAGCAGCTTGCCGTTAGCGGGAGCCACCGGGGAGCTGTTTTTT
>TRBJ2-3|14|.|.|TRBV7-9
CASSWPRDLDTQYF
TGTGCCAGCAGCTGGCCGAGGGACCTAGATACGCAGTATTTT
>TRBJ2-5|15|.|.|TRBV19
CASSRGGPIQETQYF
TGTGCCAGTAGTAGAGGGGGGCCGATCCAAGAGACCCAGTACTTC
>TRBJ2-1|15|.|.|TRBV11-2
CASSLELASGNEQFF
TGTGCCAGCAGCTTAGAACTAGCCTCGGGGAATGAGCAGTTCTTC
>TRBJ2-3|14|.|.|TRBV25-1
CASSWHRGTDTQYF
TGTGCCAGCAGTTGGCACAGGGGCACAGATACGCAGTATTTT
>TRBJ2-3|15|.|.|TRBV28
CASSFEDSSTDTQYF
TGTGCCAGCAGTTTCGAGGACAGTAGCACAGATACGCAGTATTTT
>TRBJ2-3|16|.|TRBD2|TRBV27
CASSDFWGGITDTQYF
TGTGCCAGCAGTGATTTTTGGGGGGGAATCACAGATACGCAGTATTTT
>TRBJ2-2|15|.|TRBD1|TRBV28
CASSPDRGWAGELFF
TGTGCCAGCAGCCCCGACAGGGGTTGGGCCGGGGAGCTGTTTTTT
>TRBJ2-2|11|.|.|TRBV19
CASRGTGELFF
TGTGCCAGTAGAGGTACCGGGGAGCTGTTTTTT
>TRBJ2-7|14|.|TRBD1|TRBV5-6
CASSLFGRGYEQYF
TGTGCCAGCAGCTTGTTTGGCAGGGGGTACGAGCAGTACTTC
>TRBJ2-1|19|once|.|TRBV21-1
CASSNWGLADPSSYNEQFF
TGTGCCAGCAGCAATTGGGGACTAGCGGACCCCTCCTCCTACAATGAGCAGTTCTTC
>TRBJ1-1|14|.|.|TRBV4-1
CASSHMEEGTEAFF
TGCGCCAGCAGCCACATGGAGGAGGGCACTGAAGCTTTCTTT
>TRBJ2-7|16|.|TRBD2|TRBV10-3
CAISSLAVLSSYEQYF
TGTGCCATCAGTTCTCTAGCGGTACTGAGCTCCTACGAGCAGTACTTC
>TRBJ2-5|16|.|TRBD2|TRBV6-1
CASSEWLAGDQETQYF
TGTGCCAGCAGTGAATGGCTAGCGGGAGACCAAGAGACCCAGTACTTC
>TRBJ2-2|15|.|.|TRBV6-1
CASSEGAEGTGELFF
TGTGCCAGCAGTGAGGGAGCGGAGGGAACCGGGGAGCTGTTTTTT
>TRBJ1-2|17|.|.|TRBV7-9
CASSPNAPTPTNYGYTF
TGTGCCAGCAGCCCTAACGCCCCGACACCCACTAACTATGGCTACACCTTC
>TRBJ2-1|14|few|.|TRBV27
CASSSVQFYNEQFF
TGTGCCAGCAGTTCTGTCCAGTTCTACAATGAGCAGTTCTTC
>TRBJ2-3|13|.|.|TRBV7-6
CASSPHSTDTQYF
TGTGCCAGCAGCCCCCACAGCACAGATACGCAGTATTTT
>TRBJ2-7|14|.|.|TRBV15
CAISRRQSPYEQYF
TGTGCCATCAGCAGACGGCAGTCCCCCTACGAGCAGTACTTC
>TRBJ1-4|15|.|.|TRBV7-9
CASSARQQTNEKLFF
TGTGCCAGCAGCGCCCGACAGCAAACTAATGAAAAACTGTTTTTT
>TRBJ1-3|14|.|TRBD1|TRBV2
CASSLQGGGNTIYF
TGTGCCAGCAGTCTACAGGGGGGTGGAAACACCATATATTTT
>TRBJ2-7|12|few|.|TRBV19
CASSIAGDEQYF
TGTGCCAGTAGTATAGCCGGGGACGAGCAGTACTTC
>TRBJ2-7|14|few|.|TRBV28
CASSLTGENYEQYF
TGTGCCAGCAGCCTAACAGGCGAGAACTACGAGCAGTACTTC
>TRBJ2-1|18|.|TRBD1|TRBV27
CASTEYSGDRGLYNEQFF
TGTGCCAGCACCGAATATTCGGGGGACAGGGGGCTCTACAATGAGCAGTTCTTC
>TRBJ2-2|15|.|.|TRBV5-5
CASSPGGVKAGELFF
TGTGCCAGCAGCCCGGGTGGGGTAAAGGCCGGGGAGCTGTTTTTT
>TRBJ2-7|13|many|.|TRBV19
CASSMGGRIEQYF
TGTGCCAGTAGTATGGGGGGGCGCATCGAGCAGTACTTC
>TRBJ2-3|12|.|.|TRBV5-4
CASSPEADTQYF
TGTGCCAGCAGCCCTGAGGCAGATACGCAGTATTTT
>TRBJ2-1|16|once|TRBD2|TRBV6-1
CASSEYRGGSYNEQFF
TGTGCCAGCAGTGAATACCGGGGAGGGTCCTACAATGAGCAGTTCTTC
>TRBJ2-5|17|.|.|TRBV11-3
CASSLDLGDGTEETQYF
TGTGCCAGCAGCTTAGATCTGGGGGACGGGACCGAAGAGACCCAGTACTTC
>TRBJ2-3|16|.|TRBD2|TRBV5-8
CASSGGLARPPDTQYF
TGTGCCAGCAGCGGAGGACTAGCCCGCCCCCCAGATACGCAGTATTTT
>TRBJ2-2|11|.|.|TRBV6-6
CASSYEGELFF
TGTGCCAGCAGTTACGAGGGGGAGCTGTTTTTT
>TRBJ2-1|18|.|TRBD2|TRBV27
CASKMGLVGGRIYNEQFF
TGTGCCAGCAAAATGGGACTAGTGGGAGGCCGGATCTACAATGAGCAGTTCTTC
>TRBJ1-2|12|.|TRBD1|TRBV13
CASSPQGAGYTF
TGTGCCAGCAGTCCTCAGGGGGCTGGCTACACCTTC
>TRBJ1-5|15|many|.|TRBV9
CASSASGQRNQPQHF
TGTGCCAGCAGCGCATCTGGACAGAGAAATCAGCCCCAGCATTTT